These 10 T cell receptor beta chains came from one sample sequenced in a study of blood T cell repertoires in COVID-19. Sequencing used immunoSEQ multiplex PCR; TCRdb keeps in-frame clones, though not all of them. This table holds 120,000 or so clones, more than 70% found once. Sequencing used peripheral blood. The receptors were gathered from a woman older than 75 with acute or convalescent COVID-19.

This clone showed up just once. The J gene is TRBJ2-2, the V gene TRBV5-4, with D perhaps TRBD2 (6 bases). The CDR3 length is 13 residues. Germline V CDR1 and CDR2: SGHNT, YYREEE (reference sequence). V gave up 0 bases and J gave up 6 bases, with 6 bases separating them. CDR3 coding DNA: TGTGCCAGCAGCTTGGGGGAGGCCGGGGAGCTGTTTTTT. It codes for CASSLGEAGELFF.

The chain couples TRBV6-5 to TRBJ1-2; D call uncertain. This CDR3 contains 13 residues. CDR1 and CDR2 (germline): MNHEY, SVGAGI. V lost 8 bases and J 7 bases, leaving 17 bases between the germline ends. In nucleotides, the CDR3 is TGTGCCAGCTTTATGACCTCAAGCGGTGGCTACACCTTC. It codes for CASFMTSSGGYTF.

In this sample, this clone turned up once. The chain employs TRBV7-9 and TRBJ2-3, with TRBD2 matching 7 bases. Germline-derived CDR1 and CDR2 are SEHNR and FQNEAQ (reference sequence). With 4 bases clipped from V and 2 bases from J, the junction kept 6 bases outside the gene matches. The CDR3 loop spans 15 amino acids. CDR3 in amino acids: CASSSQLANTDTQYF. The CDR3 bases are TGTGCCAGCAGCTCCCAACTAGCGAACACAGATACGCAGTATTTT.

The chain employs TRBV5-1 and TRBJ2-3, with 8 nucleotides matching TRBD1. Unmatched junction bases numbered 9, after V lost 5 bases and J lost 1 base. Germline V gene sequence: CDR1 SGHRS, CDR2 YFSETQ. This CDR3 has 16 residues. The chain's CDR3 is CASSPTGGRGTDTQYF. In DNA form, the CDR3 reads TGCGCCAGCAGTCCTACAGGGGGAAGGGGCACAGATACGCAGTATTTT. Supplemented by reference TRBV5-1 and TRBJ2-3, the full variable domain reads KAGVTQTPRYLIKTRGQQVTLSCSPISGHRSVSWYQQTPGQGLQFLFEYFSETQRNKGNFPGRFSGRQFSNSRSEMNVSTLELGDSALYLCASSPTGGRGTDTQYFGPGTRLTVL.

The rearrangement uses TRBV3-1 (or the pseudogene TRBV3-2) and TRBJ2-1, with D possibly being TRBD2 (5 bases). The germline CDR1 and CDR2 sequences are LGHDT and YNNKEL (reference sequence). The CDR3 length is 12 residues. V was clipped by 9 bases and J by 8 bases, with 14 bases between them. CDR3 nucleotides: TGTGCCAGTGAGGGCCCTAAGGATGAGCAGTTCTTC. Its protein is CASEGPKDEQFF.

This clone was counted a single time. The chain carries TRBV6-2 or TRBV6-3 and TRBJ2-7, with D hard to call. There are 14 residues in the CDR3. Trimming stripped 5 bases from V and 0 bases from J, with 11 bases between. Germline V gene sequence: CDR1 MNHEY, CDR2 SVGEGT. The CDR3 DNA sequence: TGTGCCAGCAGTCCATCGCGGCCCTCCTACGAGCAGTACTTC. It is translated as CASSPSRPSYEQYF.

The chain couples TRBV5-1 to TRBJ1-1, with 8 bases that match TRBD1. The CDR3 length is 15 residues. V lost 4 bases and J lost 1; bases outside the gene matches: 6. Germline CDR1 and CDR2: SGHRS and YFSETQ. The CDR3 sequence is CASSLPGGPNTEAFF. DNA of the CDR3: TGCGCCAGCAGCCTCCCAGGGGGCCCGAACACTGAAGCTTTCTTT.

The chain couples TRBV6-5 to TRBJ2-1; 14 bases line up with TRBD2. V was pared by 6 bases and J by 7 bases, with 2 bases of the junction left unmatched. Germline CDR1 reads MNHEY; CDR2 reads SVGAGI. The CDR3 extends over 14 amino acids. CDR3 amino acids: CASRTSGGGNEQFF. In DNA, the CDR3 is TGTGCCAGCAGGACTAGCGGGGGGGGAAATGAGCAGTTCTTC.

This rearrangement joins TRBV4-2 to TRBJ2-5, with 8 nucleotides matching TRBD1. There are 12 residues in the CDR3. Germline V lookup: CDR1 LGHNA, CDR2 YNFKEQ. The CDR3 spells CGQGRLLETQYF. Here the CDR3 DNA reads TGTGGACAGGGGAGGTTGTTAGAGACCCAGTACTTC.

CDR3 protein: CASSLEGAGGYTF. The CDR3 bases are TGTGCCAGCAGCTTAGAGGGGGCCGGCGGCTACACCTTC. The V gene is TRBV5-6, the J gene TRBJ1-2; 7 nucleotides match TRBD1. This CDR3 region has 13 residues. V lost 2 bases to trimming and J lost 8 bases; unmatched junction nucleotides: 6. CDR1 and CDR2 from the germline V gene are SGHDT and YYEEEE.